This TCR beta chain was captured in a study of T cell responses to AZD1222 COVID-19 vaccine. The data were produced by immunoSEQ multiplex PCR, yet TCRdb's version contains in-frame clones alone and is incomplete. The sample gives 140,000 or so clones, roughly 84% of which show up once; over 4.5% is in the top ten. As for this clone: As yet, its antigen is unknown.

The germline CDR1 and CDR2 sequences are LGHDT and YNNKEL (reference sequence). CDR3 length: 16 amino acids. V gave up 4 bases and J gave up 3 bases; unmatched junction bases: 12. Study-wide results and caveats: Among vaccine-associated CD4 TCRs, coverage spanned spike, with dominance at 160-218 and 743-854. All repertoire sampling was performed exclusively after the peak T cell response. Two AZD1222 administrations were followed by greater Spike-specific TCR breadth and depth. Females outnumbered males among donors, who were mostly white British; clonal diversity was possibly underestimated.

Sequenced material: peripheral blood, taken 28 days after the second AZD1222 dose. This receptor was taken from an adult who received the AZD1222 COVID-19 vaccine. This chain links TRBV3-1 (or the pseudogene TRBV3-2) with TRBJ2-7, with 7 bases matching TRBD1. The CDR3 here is CASSPRDRDLIYEQYF. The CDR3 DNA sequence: TGTGCCAGCAGCCCCCGGGACAGAGACCTCATCTACGAGCAGTACTTC.